This record covers a single T cell receptor (beta chain). This clonotype was detected only a few times. Its target antigen remains unknown. Qualities for individual bases were not recorded, and no much larger clone is one base off. PBMCs were isolated by Ficoll-Paque density gradient centrifugation. This entry comes from a study of T-cell memory formation after mild COVID-19 (dated by TCRdb to 2020 to 2022). Regarding the research as a whole: TCR sequence clusters from the two donors were largely donor specific. In two donors, T-cell clones that expanded and contracted after mild COVID-19 were followed by sequencing TCRalpha and TCRbeta repertoires longitudinally. The cohort comprised two young, previously healthy adult volunteers, one female and one male.

The CDR3 sequence holds 10 residues, the cysteine and phenylalanine included. The DNA shown is the 30-base CDR3, in frame from base 1. V is pared back by 4 bases and J by 7 bases, with 7 bases lying between the germline termini. CDR1 SQVTM and CDR2 ANQGSEA are derived from the germline V gene. General conclusions and limits of the study: Contracting CD4+ clones were located mainly in the CM and EM memory subsets, whereas CD8+ clones were found to be enriched in EMRA. The second-wave clones that peaked on day 37 were not confirmed to be SARS-CoV-2 specific. The study covered only a couple of mild cases, and larger cohorts including severe cases with pre-infection samples were considered necessary. Clones that contracted from day 15 to 85 showed balanced CD4/CD8 phenotypes, whereas a second wave of clones that expanded from day 15 to 37 leaned towards CD4+. Some responding clones were detected in pre-infection memory, suggesting pre-existing cross-reactive memory T cells joined the SARS-CoV-2 response.

The listed sequencing device is Illumina NovaSeq 6000. Using 5'RACE with constant-segment primers, TCRalpha and TCRbeta cDNA libraries were constructed, with sample barcodes and unique molecular identifiers added in the process. RNA was extracted from every sample with Trizol reagent. Libraries were amplified in two PCR steps, with a second sample barcode and Illumina TruSeq adapters added in the second step. Sequencing of libraries was performed on an Illumina NovaSeq with 2 x 150 bp paired-end reads. In the authors' own workflow: Reads were demultiplexed and collapsed into UMI-guided consensus sequences with migec v1.2.7. Using mixcr v2.1.11, the UMI consensuses were aligned to TRA and TRB V and J templates and assembled into clonotypes. A clonotype was counted as expanded or contracted only if both edgeR and NoisET called the change significant, with noise models trained on biological replicates. For edgeR calls, the thresholds were a false discovery rate-adjusted p below 0.01 and a log2 fold-change of 1. As an exploratory analysis of dynamics, PCA with hierarchical clustering was applied to max-normalized trajectories of the 1000 most abundant clonotypes. The CD4 or CD8 phenotype of responding clones was assigned using the separately sequenced CD4+ and CD8+ repertoires. TCRdb applied fastp at Q25 and MiXCR to the public reads, then kept only in-frame beta chains. Entries that share a CDR3 protein sequence are merged under the most common genes and DNA. TCRdb's processing, not the study's, gives the V and J calls here. This sample lists some 200,000 distinct CDR3 sequences; about a fifth were detected once. The ten largest clones represent more than 20% of the sample.

The rearranged segments are TRBV29-1 and TRBJ1-2; the D segment cannot be called with confidence. The origin of this receptor is an adult woman who had mild COVID-19 (a few samples of this study predate the infection). The sample titles of this study are shuffled in the database, so cell type and time point are left out; the donor was told from shared clones. Material: PBMCs or a T cell subset sorted from them (not recorded which). The CDR3 region: CSVVGSGYTF. The DNA reads as follows: TGCAGCGTTGTAGGGTCTGGCTACACCTTC.